This TCR beta chain appears in the sequencing data of a study of CD8 T cells in ankylosing spondylitis. With molecular barcodes, quantitative 5'-RACE was used to make the TCR beta libraries. TCRdb used MiXCR to reprocess the 5' RACE reads, holding one entry per CDR3 protein. Here the sample spans under 550,000 distinct CDR3 sequences, approximately 26% being singletons. Points on this clonotype: Its target is not known.

Study-level findings and limits: A motif of fewer than ten highly homologous TCR beta variants was seen as apparently characteristic of ankylosing spondylitis blood. Previously reported in reactive arthritis synovial fluid and blood were some of the motif variants. CD8+ by phenotype, disease-linked clones were relatively rare in peripheral blood. There was reportedly significant enrichment of clones that were disease-linked in matched ankylosing spondylitis synovial fluid.

The CDR3 loop spans 13 amino acids. Germline V gene lookup returns CDR1 SGHAT and CDR2 FQNNGV. V lost 5 bases to trimming and J lost 6 bases; unmatched junction nucleotides: 2. J is TRBJ2-3 and V is TRBV11-2; 10 bases map to TRBD1. The source is a male donor with ankylosing spondylitis. Sequencing was performed on blood, either unsorted or a sorted T cell fraction (not recorded which). This CDR3 is CASSKDRGDTQYF. The DNA of the CDR3 is TGTGCCAGCAGCAAGGACAGGGGGGATACGCAGTATTTT.